These T cell receptor beta chains were read from a single sample in a study of cytomegalovirus exposure and HLA in healthy donors. Here immunoSEQ multiplex PCR was the method, and the copy in TCRdb shows in-frame clones only, minus some. The sample holds under 200,000 clones, 75% to 90% seen once. The specimen was PBMCs. The source is a man aged 25 to 45 in good health and CMV-seronegative. Each CDR3 is given with its conserved first and last residue.

j_gene,v_gene,len,CDR3aa
TRBJ1-1,TRBV11-2,14,CASSPPTGNTEAFF
TRBJ2-7,TRBV2,10,CASSDSEQYF
TRBJ1-5,TRBV27,14,CASSPGTGVQPQHF
TRBJ2-7,TRBV18,13,CASSPPDSYEQYF
TRBJ1-4,TRBV4-3,17,CASSHPTWDRAPEKLFF
TRBJ2-7,TRBV29-1,16,CSVIFIRGQGNNEQYF
TRBJ2-7,TRBV13,17,CASSLTLAGGGIYEQYF
TRBJ2-5,TRBV7-8,13,CASSSDLQETQYF
TRBJ2-3,TRBV11-2,15,CASSSYRGGTDTQYF
TRBJ2-5,TRBV4-1,11,CASSFRGTQYF
TRBJ1-6,TRBV28,16,CASSLPKTGSNSPLHF
TRBJ2-2,TRBV5-1,17,CASSLGDRGDYTGELFF
TRBJ2-5,TRBV18,14,CASSPRQIQETQYF
TRBJ2-5,TRBV4-2,15,CASSQESGEGETQYF
TRBJ2-1,TRBV29-1,14,CSVYGLAGVHEQFF
TRBJ1-1,TRBV6-1,14,CASSAVMRNTEAFF
TRBJ2-1,TRBV2,11,CASSEPGEQFF
TRBJ2-1,TRBV25-1,14,CASSEYQVGQGLFF
TRBJ2-7,TRBV27,15,CASSLFSGRADEQYF
TRBJ2-5,TRBV5-1,15,CASSLGLPPGETQYF
TRBJ1-5,TRBV15,14,CATRGVGSNQPQHF
TRBJ1-5,TRBV6-1,16,CASSENGVLGNQPQHF
TRBJ2-2,TRBV28,19,CASSLDRDRGRRVAGELFF
TRBJ2-7,TRBV28,13,CASSPRGRYEQYF
TRBJ1-2,TRBV29-1,13,CSVDGGRDYGYTF
TRBJ1-2,TRBV29-1,13,CSVEAFSGNGYTF
TRBJ2-1,TRBV28,14,CASSHRGGYNEQFF
TRBJ2-1,TRBV7-3,14,CASSRLAGGVEQFF
TRBJ1-4,TRBV7-9,14,CASSREWSNEKLFF
TRBJ1-6,TRBV13,13,CASSPSSGSPLHF
TRBJ2-3,TRBV2,12,CASTGRTDTQYF
TRBJ2-7,TRBV2,12,CARGGSSYEQYF
TRBJ1-2,TRBV7-2,16,CASSSYPRTGPDGYTF
TRBJ1-5,TRBV28,13,CASSHTLSGPQHF
TRBJ2-1,TRBV28,14,CASSLYREKNEQFF
TRBJ2-7,TRBV30,15,CAWSKTRTGSYEQYF
TRBJ2-3,TRBV29-1,13,CSVNQGGTDTQYF
TRBJ1-2,TRBV13,16,CASSRDREEGNYGYTF
TRBJ2-7,TRBV28,14,CASSPRTSDDEQYF
TRBJ1-1,TRBV29-1,11,CSVAAGAEAFF
TRBJ2-3,TRBV6-5,15,CASSLGQVGADTQYF